Described below is a single T cell receptor beta chain sequence and its context. Its antigen remains unidentified. This record belongs to a study of T-cell reconstitution after alpha-beta-depleted transplantation in children. Germline V lookup: CDR1 LGHDT, CDR2 YNNKEL (reference sequence). The CDR3 is made up of 16 amino acids. With 0 bases removed from V and 7 bases from J, the gap between germline ends came to 19 bases. Findings and caveats of the study: Day-60 TCRbeta diversity that was high in some patients was derived from surviving recipient T cells and thymic progenitors. Expanded graft clones numbering several hundred reportedly gave rise to alpha-beta T cells about two months after transplant. Hyperexpanded clones declined; after one year, newly produced T cells mostly supplied diversity.

TCRbeta library construction was performed incorporating unique molecular identifiers. MiXCR was run by TCRdb on the PCR reads, yielding one entry per CDR3 protein. The sample lists 610,000 or so distinct CDR3 sequences, 20% to 30% seen once, with 36% in the top ten. This material consisted of PBMCs, taken before TCRalphabeta/CD19-depleted stem cell transplant. The chain links TRBV3-1 to TRBJ2-7; D might be TRBD2 (5 bases). The TCR originated in a boy in the first two years of life with Wiskott-Aldrich syndrome, due to receive a stem cell transplant. The CDR3 is CASSQDISAGWGEQYF. The CDR3 nucleotides read TGTGCCAGCAGCCAAGATATCAGTGCGGGTTGGGGAGAGCAGTACTTC.